This record covers a single TCR beta chain. A read error may account for a junction end that differs from germline. Here immunoSEQ multiplex PCR was the method, and the copy in TCRdb shows in-frame clones only, minus some. This table holds fewer than 90,000 clones, roughly 88% found once. The data stem from a study of T cell responses to AZD1222 COVID-19 vaccine. CDR3 length: 14 residues. Germline values: CDR1 SSHAT, CDR2 FNYEAQ (reference sequence). The TCR comes from an adult in good health. Material: peripheral blood, obtained on day 0 of AZD1222 vaccination. The V and J genes are TRBV7-7 and TRBJ2-7; unclear D gene. The CDR3 protein is CASSLGELSREQYF. The CDR3 DNA reads TGTGCTAGCAGCTTAGGAGAGCTTTCTCGAGAGCAGTACTTC. The full variable domain, in which reference TRBV7-7 and TRBJ2-7 provide the parts outside the CDR3, is GAGVSQSPRYKVTKRGQDVTLRCDPISSHATLYWYQQALGQGPEFLTYFNYEAQPDKSGLPSDRFSAERPEGSISTLTIQRTEQRDSAMYRCASSLGELSREQYFGPGTRLTVT.